This T cell receptor (beta chain) comes out of a study of blood T cell repertoires in COVID-19 (dated by TCRdb to the early 2020s). Broadly, across the study: Collaborator samples came from the United States, Italy and Spain and covered acute and convalescent phases of COVID-19. The prospective study material was composed of cDNA or gDNA derived from T cells, B-cell-depleted T cells, or PBMCs. Deeply sampled blood TCRbeta repertoires from subjects exposed to, actively infected with, or recovered from COVID-19 were included in the dataset. The repertoires were made available in a free public database intended to serve as a resource for research on the immune response to SARS-CoV-2. Samples were obtained from the ongoing ImmuneRACE study (first 160 participants) and from 1,254 subjects provided by 6 global collaborators. A de-identified subject ID, COVID-19 status, age in years and sex were almost always included in the sample metadata. Where available, HLA class I and class II types were taken from metadata supplied by the sample provider and were not determined by assay-based typing.

Summary of the overall study and its limitations: How much clinical and demographic metadata was included differed by source and by participant, and the metadata was provided uncurated.

In the case of this clone: Its antigen has not been determined. Base qualities are not recorded, but no much larger clone differs from it by a single base.

Each collaborating institution followed its own protocols to collect whole blood in K2EDTA tubes. For TCRbeta analysis, collaborators shipped samples in one of three forms: frozen whole blood, isolated PBMCs, or DNA extracted from either of those sample types. V is pared back by 7 bases and J by 13 bases, with 10 bases lying between the germline termini. The germline V gene (reference sequence) yields DFQATT for CDR1 and SNEGSKA for CDR2. Measured from the cysteine to the phenylalanine, the CDR3 is 8 residues long. CDR3 DNA only is kept here, 24 bases in frame from base 1. The immunoSEQ Assay, a bias-controlled multiplex PCR, was used to amplify TCRbeta CDR3 regions from genomic DNA. As for the authors' bioinformatics: Within the assay, amplification of reference gene primers was used to estimate how many nucleated cells each sample contained. To quantify the absolute abundance of each unique TCRbeta CDR3 rearrangement, sequence reads were collapsed and filtered. For each sample, productive Simpson clonality was calculated as the square root of Simpson's diversity index across productive rearrangements. Here the immuneACCESS table is served through TCRdb, limited to in-frame sequences with V and J called. Missing clones are a known gap in these copies; in checked studies unresolved V genes cover under half, and the rest lacks a known reason. V and J calls and clone size are as listed in that table; D and trimming were resolved from the DNA. This sample gives 95,000 to 110,000 clones in total; approximately 89% of them show up just once. The ten biggest clones cover more than 15% of the sample.

This receptor was identified in a woman older than 75 in a cohort sampled during active COVID-19. What was sequenced was peripheral blood. The V gene is TRBV20-1 and the J gene is TRBJ2-5, with the D gene call left open. CDR3 loop: CSVPPRYF. At the DNA level, the sequence is TGCAGTGTTCCCCCTCGGTACTTC.